One sample yielded the 2 T cell receptor beta chains listed below, sequenced in a study of CD8+ T cells in alopecia areata. RNA, once extracted, was reverse transcribed into cDNA for use as the sequencing template. Using immunoSEQ multiplex PCR, the repertoire was profiled, and TCRdb retains in-frame clones only, with some absent. The sample carries more than 200,000 clones, approximately 47% recorded once. Noted treatment: oral pan-JAK inhibitor, 5-10 mg twice daily. The material was CD4+ T cells sorted from blood, obtained around week 36, from a patient treated with tofacitinib. The receptor set was obtained from a human donor with alopecia areata.

This clone appeared a few times. This rearrangement joins TRBV4-1 to TRBJ2-7, with D unresolved. The CDR3 is 15 amino acids. With 2 bases removed from V and 7 bases from J, the gap between germline ends came to 18 bases. CDR1 MGHRA and CDR2 YSYEKL come from the germline V gene. For the CDR3, the DNA is TGCGCCAGCAGCCAACAACCGACCCCGGTCGGGGAGCAGTACTTC. Its protein product is CASSQQPTPVGEQYF.

The chain joins TRBV30 to TRBJ2-7; D possibly corresponds to TRBD2 (6 bases). The CDR3 consists of 13 residues. The V end was cut by 5 bases, the J end by 4 bases, with 15 bases between. Looked up from germline, CDR1 is GTSNPN and CDR2 is SVGIG (reference sequence). CDR3 loop: CAWGRDSFYEQYF. CDR3 sequence (DNA): TGTGCCTGGGGAAGGGACTCGTTTTACGAGCAGTACTTC.